Sequencing of this T cell receptor (beta chain) was carried out in a study of blood T cell repertoires in COVID-19. Turning to the study itself: PBMCs, B-cell-depleted T cells, or T cells provided the cDNA or gDNA that made up the material.

The junction had 11 bases not matched to a gene; V was cut back by 6 bases and J by 5 bases. The CDR3 totals 16 residues. The V gene's germline CDR1 is MDHEN and CDR2 SYDVKM. Sequenced by immunoSEQ multiplex PCR; TCRdb stores in-frame clones only, minus some. The repertoire holds about 74,000 clones, with roughly 88% as singletons. The receptor comes from a man between 65 and 79 years old with active or convalescent COVID-19. The V call is TRBV28, the J call TRBJ2-7; 12 bases match TRBD1. Material for sequencing was peripheral blood. CDR3 sequence: CASSPASGTGGHEQYF. CDR3 DNA sequence: TGTGCCAGCAGCCCCGCTTCCGGGACAGGGGGCCACGAGCAGTACTTC.